This T cell receptor (beta chain) was identified in a study of blood T cell repertoires in COVID-19. Study overall: There were acute and convalescent COVID-19 samples, and they came from the United States, Italy and Spain. From T cells, B-cell-depleted T cells, or PBMCs came the material, which was cDNA or gDNA.

How the authors handled the data: Amplifying reference gene primers gave estimates of nucleated cell counts. The data were produced by immunoSEQ multiplex PCR, yet TCRdb's version contains in-frame clones alone and is incomplete. That table is the source of V, J and clone size, and D and trimming were worked out from the DNA. Here the sample spans around 150,000 clones, more than 75% being singletons. J gave up 10 bases and V 0 bases, and 10 bases lay outside the gene matches. The CDR3 is 15 residues long. Germline CDR1 SGHRS, CDR2 YFSETQ. The sequence was obtained from a man between 60 and 70 years old with active or convalescent COVID-19. The chain uses TRBV5-1 and TRBJ2-1; 7 nucleotides agree with TRBD2. Source material: peripheral blood. CDR3 protein: CASSLAETSLGEQFF. As DNA, the CDR3 is TGCGCCAGCAGCTTGGCGGAGACTAGCCTTGGGGAGCAGTTCTTC.